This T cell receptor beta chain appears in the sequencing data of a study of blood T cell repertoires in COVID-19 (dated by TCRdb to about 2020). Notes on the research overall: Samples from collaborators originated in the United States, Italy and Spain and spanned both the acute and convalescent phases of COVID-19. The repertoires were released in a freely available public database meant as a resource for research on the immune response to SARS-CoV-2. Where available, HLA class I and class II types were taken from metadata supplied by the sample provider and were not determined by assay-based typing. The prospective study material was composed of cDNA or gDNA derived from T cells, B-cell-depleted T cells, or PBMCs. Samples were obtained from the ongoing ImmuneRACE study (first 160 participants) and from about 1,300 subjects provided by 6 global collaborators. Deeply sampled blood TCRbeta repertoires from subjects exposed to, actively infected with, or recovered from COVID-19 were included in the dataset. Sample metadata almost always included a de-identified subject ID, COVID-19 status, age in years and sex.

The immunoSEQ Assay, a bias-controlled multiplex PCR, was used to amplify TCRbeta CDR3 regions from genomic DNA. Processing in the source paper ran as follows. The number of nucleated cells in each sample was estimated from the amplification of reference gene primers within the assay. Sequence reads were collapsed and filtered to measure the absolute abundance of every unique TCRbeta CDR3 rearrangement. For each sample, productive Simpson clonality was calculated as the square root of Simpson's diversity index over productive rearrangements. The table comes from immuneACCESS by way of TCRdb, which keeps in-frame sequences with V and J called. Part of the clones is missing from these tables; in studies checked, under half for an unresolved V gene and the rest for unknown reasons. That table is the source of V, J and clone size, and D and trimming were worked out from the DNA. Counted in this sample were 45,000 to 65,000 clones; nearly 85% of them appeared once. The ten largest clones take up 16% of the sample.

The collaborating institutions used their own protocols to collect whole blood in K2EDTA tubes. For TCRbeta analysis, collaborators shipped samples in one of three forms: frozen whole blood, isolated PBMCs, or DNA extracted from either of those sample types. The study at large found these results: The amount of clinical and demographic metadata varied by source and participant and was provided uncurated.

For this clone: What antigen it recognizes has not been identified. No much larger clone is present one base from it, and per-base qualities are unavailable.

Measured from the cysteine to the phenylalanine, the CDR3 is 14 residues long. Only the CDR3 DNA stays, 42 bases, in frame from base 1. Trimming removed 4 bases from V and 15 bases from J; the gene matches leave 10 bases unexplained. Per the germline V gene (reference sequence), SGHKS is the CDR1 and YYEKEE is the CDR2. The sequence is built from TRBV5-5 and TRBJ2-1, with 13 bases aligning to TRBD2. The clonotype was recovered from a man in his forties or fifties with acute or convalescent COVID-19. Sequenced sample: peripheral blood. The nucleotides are TGTGCCAGCAGCCAAGACGGGACTAGCGGGGCGTCGTTCTTC. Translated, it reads CASSQDGTSGASFF.